This TCR beta chain is from a study of regulatory T cells in long-lasting Graves disease. This clonotype showed up just a few times. As yet, its antigen is unknown. Findings of the study overall: No thyroid tissue was studied; the work used peripheral blood only.

This CDR3 is built from 11 residues. Germline V gene sequence: CDR1 ENHRY, CDR2 SYGVKD. Trimming stripped 6 bases from V and 7 bases from J, with 10 bases between. Indicated time point: newly diagnosed GD, antithyroid drugs for less than 3 months. Following extraction of RNA from PBMCs, that RNA was used to make the TCR library. Peripheral blood, 7 to 9.5 milliliters per patient, was collected in EDTA tubes. CDR3 regions were amplified by Arm-PCR using iRepertoire HTBI primers to build TCR beta libraries. In the original analysis: Taken together, the samples had 60 to 80 TRBV and more than 11 TRBJ segments identified. TCRdb fed the multiplex PCR reads into MiXCR, producing one record per CDR3 protein. TCRdb's processing, not the study's, gives the V and J calls here. This table holds 350,000 to 400,000 distinct CDR3 sequences, 15% to 17% found once.

This clonotype was sampled from a female donor with Graves disease. The V call is TRBV10-3, the J call TRBJ2-7; D ambiguous. Sequenced here: peripheral blood mononuclear cells (PBMCs), sampled at new diagnosis, from a patient treated with antithyroid drugs. In DNA form, the CDR3 reads TGTGCCATCAGCGACGCGAGTGAGCAGTACTTC. Amino acid sequence: CAISDASEQYF.